Listed here is a single T cell receptor beta chain. Duration under 3 months, a NOSPECS grade of at least 4, and a Clinical Activity Score of at least 3 characterized the ophthalmopathy patients. The PBMCs were sourced from fresh peripheral blood (more than 9 ml). The CDR3 runs to 13 residues. Germline V gives CDR1 SGHNT, CDR2 YYREEE (reference sequence). V was trimmed by 4 bases and J by 4 bases, leaving 11 bases between them. This sample is drawn from a study of T cells in Graves' hyperthyroidism and ophthalmopathy. RNA transcripts were the template for amplifying TCR beta CDR3 regions. In the first-round RT-PCR of the TCR CDR3, the HTBI primer set was used. TCRdb re-called the multiplex PCR reads with MiXCR, one entry per CDR3 protein. The table lists hundreds of thousands of distinct CDR3 sequences, under 20% of them singletons.

The V gene is TRBV5-4, the J gene TRBJ1-2, with D unresolved. The specimen was blood. The sequence was obtained from a woman aged 18-30 years with Graves' ophthalmopathy. DNA for the CDR3: TGTGCCAGCAGCCTAGGACTGATCTATGGCTACACCTTC. Translated: CASSLGLIYGYTF.